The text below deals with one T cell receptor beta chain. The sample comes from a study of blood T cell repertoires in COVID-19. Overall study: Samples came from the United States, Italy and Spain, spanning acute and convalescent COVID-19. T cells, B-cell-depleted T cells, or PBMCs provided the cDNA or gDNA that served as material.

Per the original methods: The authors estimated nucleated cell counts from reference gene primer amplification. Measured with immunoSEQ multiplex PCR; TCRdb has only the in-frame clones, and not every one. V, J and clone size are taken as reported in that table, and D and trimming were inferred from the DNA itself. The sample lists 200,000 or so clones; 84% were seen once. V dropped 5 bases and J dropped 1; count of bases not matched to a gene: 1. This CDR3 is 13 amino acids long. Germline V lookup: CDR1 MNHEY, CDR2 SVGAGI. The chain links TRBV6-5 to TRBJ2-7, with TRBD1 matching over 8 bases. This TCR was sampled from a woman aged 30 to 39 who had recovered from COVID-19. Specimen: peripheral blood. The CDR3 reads CASSHRGSYEQYF. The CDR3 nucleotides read TGTGCCAGCAGTCACAGGGGGTCCTACGAGCAGTACTTC.